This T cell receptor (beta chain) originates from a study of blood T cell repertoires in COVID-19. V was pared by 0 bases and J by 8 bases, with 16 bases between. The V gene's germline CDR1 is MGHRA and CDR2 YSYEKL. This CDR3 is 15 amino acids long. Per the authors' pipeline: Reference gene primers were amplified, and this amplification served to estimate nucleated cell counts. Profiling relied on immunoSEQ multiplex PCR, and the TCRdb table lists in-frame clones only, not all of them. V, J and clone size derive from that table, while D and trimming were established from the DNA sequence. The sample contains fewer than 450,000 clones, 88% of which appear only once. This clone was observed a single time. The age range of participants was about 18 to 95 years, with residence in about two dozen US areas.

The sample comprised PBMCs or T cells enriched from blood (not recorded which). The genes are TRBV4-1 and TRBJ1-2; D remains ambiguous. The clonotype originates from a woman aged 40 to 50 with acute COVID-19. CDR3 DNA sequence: TGCGCCAGCAGCCAAGATGGAGGACCGAGGAAAGGCTACACCTTC. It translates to CASSQDGGPRKGYTF.